These T cell receptor beta chains were read from a single sample in a study of blood T cell dynamics during melanoma immunotherapy. Measured with immunoSEQ multiplex PCR; TCRdb has only the in-frame clones, and not every one. The sample lists 4,900 or so clones; 88% were seen once. Sample: blood, taken from a patient treated with checkpoint blockade. Receptor source: a human donor with melanoma. The CDR3 runs from the conserved cysteine through the conserved F or W. The D gene is left open where the match is weak. Where a row states a size, it is once, few, many or the class of an expanded clone; other rows omit it.

v_call,clone_size,j_call,d_call,cdr3_aa,cdr3_nt
TRBV9,few,TRBJ2-6,NA,CASSVNEAGANVLTF,TGTGCCAGCAGCGTAAATGAAGCCGGGGCCAACGTCCTGACTTTC
TRBV7-2,NA,TRBJ2-1,TRBD2,CASSLSSGSRTQFF,TGTGCCAGCAGCCTCTCCAGCGGGAGTAGGACTCAGTTCTTC
TRBV14,NA,TRBJ2-7,TRBD2,CASSQGAGLAGAYEQYF,TGTGCCAGCAGCCAAGGCGCGGGACTAGCGGGGGCCTACGAGCAGTACTTC
TRBV6-6,once,TRBJ2-7,NA,CASSYQASSYEQYF,TGTGCCAGCAGTTACCAGGCCTCCTCCTACGAGCAGTACTTC
TRBV5-1,NA,TRBJ2-6,NA,CASSLARGGSGANVLTF,TGCGCCAGCAGCTTGGCCCGTGGGGGCTCTGGGGCCAACGTCCTGACTTTC
TRBV7-2,few,TRBJ2-2,NA,CASSQDEGDGGELFF,TGCGCCAGCAGCCAAGATGAGGGTGATGGCGGGGAGCTGTTTTTT
TRBV9,NA,TRBJ1-3,NA,CASSPRRGFGNTIYF,TGTGCCAGCAGCCCCCGTAGGGGGTTTGGAAACACCATATATTTT
TRBV11-3,NA,TRBJ1-1,NA,CASSLKIGAMNTEAFF,TGTGCCAGCAGCTTAAAGATCGGGGCCATGAACACTGAAGCTTTCTTT
TRBV2,NA,TRBJ2-5,NA,CASSPRIRETQYF,TGTGCCAGCAGCCCTAGGATCCGGGAGACCCAGTACTTC
TRBV7-9,large,TRBJ2-7,TRBD1,CASSFTPGQLSYEQYF,TGTGCCAGCAGCTTCACTCCGGGACAGCTTTCCTACGAGCAGTACTTC
TRBV29-1,NA,TRBJ2-7,NA,CSAKDTSPYEQYF,TGCAGCGCCAAGGACACTAGCCCCTACGAGCAGTACTTC
TRBV27,NA,TRBJ1-3,NA,CASRPASGVGNTIYF,TGTGCCAGCAGACCAGCCTCGGGGGTTGGAAACACCATATATTTT
TRBV28,NA,TRBJ1-5,NA,CASSSPLGGNQPQHF,TGTGCCAGCAGTTCCCCCCTCGGGGGTAATCAGCCCCAGCATTTT
TRBV13,NA,TRBJ1-1,NA,CASSLGQGYLGTEAFF,TGTGCCAGCAGCTTAGGACAGGGCTATCTGGGCACTGAAGCTTTCTTT
TRBV7-2,NA,TRBJ2-5,NA,CASRHTGQETQYF,TGTGCCAGCAGACACACAGGGCAAGAGACCCAGTACTTC
TRBV15,NA,TRBJ2-7,NA,CATSRDLATLYEQYF,TGTGCCACCAGCAGAGACCTAGCGACACTCTACGAGCAGTACTTC
TRBV25-1,once,TRBJ2-1,NA,CASSEIGSGGNEQFF,TGTGCCAGCAGTGAAATTGGCTCCGGTGGAAATGAGCAGTTCTTC
TRBV4-2,NA,TRBJ1-6,NA,CASSQEPHAGRGNSPLHF,TGTGCCAGCAGCCAAGAACCCCACGCCGGCAGGGGTAATTCACCCCTCCACTTT
TRBV5-1,NA,TRBJ1-3,NA,CASSLARSTAGEDTIYF,TGCGCCAGCAGCTTGGCCCGATCGACTGCCGGGGAGGACACCATATATTTT
TRBV21-1,NA,TRBJ2-5,NA,CASSKKTPPGPKTQYF,TGTGCCAGCAGCAAAAAGACCCCACCCGGACCGAAGACCCAGTACTTC
TRBV4-2,NA,TRBJ2-1,TRBD2,CASSQTSGSYNEQFF,TGTGCCAGCAGCCAAACTAGCGGGAGCTACAATGAGCAGTTCTTC
TRBV4-3,NA,TRBJ2-3,NA,CASSRNSARGLYTDTQYF,TGCGCCAGCAGCCGCAATTCCGCCCGGGGACTCTACACAGATACGCAGTATTTT
TRBV29-1,once,TRBJ2-2,NA,CSVETGASNTGELFF,TGCAGCGTTGAAACAGGAGCATCGAACACCGGGGAGCTGTTTTTT
TRBV5-5,NA,TRBJ2-2,NA,CASSTEFNTGELFF,TGTGCCAGCAGCACAGAGTTTAACACCGGGGAGCTGTTTTTT
TRBV7-6,NA,TRBJ2-7,NA,CASSLGEYEQYF,TGTGCCAGCAGCTTAGGAGAGTACGAGCAGTACTTC
TRBV6-1,once,TRBJ2-6,NA,CASWSWGAGANVLTF,TGTGCCAGCTGGTCCTGGGGGGCTGGGGCCAACGTCCTGACTTTC
TRBV21-1,NA,TRBJ2-7,NA,CASRRRSSAYEQYF,TGTGCCAGCAGAAGGAGATCCTCGGCCTACGAGCAGTACTTC